The present entry profiles one TCR beta chain with its context. This record belongs to a study of shared clonotypes between healthy human individuals. The CDR3 runs to 18 residues. The V gene's germline CDR1 is LGHNA and CDR2 YNFKEQ. The germline V and J ends were trimmed by 4 bases and 4 bases, with 23 bases remaining between them. Everyone who donated was a Caucasian adult who lived in Nashville, Tennessee. The split of CD4+ cells yielded CD45RA+ naive and CD45RA-negative memory subsets. Assay used: immunoSEQ multiplex PCR; TCRdb lists only in-frame clones, some missing. This table holds millions of clones, 93% found once.

This chain connects TRBV4-2 to TRBJ2-1; tentatively, D is TRBD1 (5 bases). The receptor's source is a man younger than 30 in good health. Some clones in this sample may be carry-over from other donors' samples. The sample taken for sequencing was naive CD4+ T cells from PBMCs. The sample's subset: CD45RA+ positively selected. The CDR3 DNA reads as TGTGCCAGCAGCCCAAGACTTAGACAGCCGGTTGGGTACAATGAGCAGTTCTTC. Its translation is CASSPRLRQPVGYNEQFF.